This record looks at one T cell receptor (beta chain) sequence and its context. Germline V gives CDR1 SEHNR, CDR2 FQNEAQ (reference sequence). The CDR3 has 15 amino acids. V lost 1 base, J lost 4 bases, and 13 bases lay in between. This sample was taken from a study of identical twins. Only healthy Caucasians were enrolled as donors. Template switching supplied a universal primer site; unique molecular identifiers were carried on the cDNA. TCRdb used MiXCR to reprocess the 5' RACE reads, holding one entry per CDR3 protein. The table includes 500,000 or so distinct CDR3 sequences, 14% detected once. Another study also made use of these data, one on yellow fever vaccine responses in identical twins.

The specimen sequenced was CD4+ T cells sorted from blood. This chain links TRBV7-9 with TRBJ2-5, with D perhaps matching TRBD2 (5 bases). The origin of this receptor is a woman aged 18 to 35 in good health. The CDR3 region is CASSLVAGVLETQYF. CDR3 sequence (DNA): TGTGCCAGCAGCTTAGTAGCCGGGGTTTTAGAGACCCAGTACTTC.